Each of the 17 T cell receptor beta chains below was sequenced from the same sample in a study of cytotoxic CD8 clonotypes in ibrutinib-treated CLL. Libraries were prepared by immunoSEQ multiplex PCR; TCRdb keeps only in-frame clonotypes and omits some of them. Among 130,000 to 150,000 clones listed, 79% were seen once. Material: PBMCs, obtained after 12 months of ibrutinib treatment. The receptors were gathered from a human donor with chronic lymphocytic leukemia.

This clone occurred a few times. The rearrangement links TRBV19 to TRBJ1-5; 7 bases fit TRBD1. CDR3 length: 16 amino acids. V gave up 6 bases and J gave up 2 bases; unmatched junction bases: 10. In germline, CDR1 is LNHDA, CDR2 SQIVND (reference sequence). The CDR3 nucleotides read TGTGCCAGTAGCCAAATCCAGGGGGGTGGCAATCAGCCCCAGCATTTT. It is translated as CASSQIQGGGNQPQHF. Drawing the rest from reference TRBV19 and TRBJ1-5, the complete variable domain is DGGITQSPKYLFRKEGQNVTLSCEQNLNHDAMYWYRQDPGQGLRLIYYSQIVNDFQKGDIAEGYSVSREKKESFPLTVTSAQKNPTAFYLCASSQIQGGGNQPQHFGDGTRLSIL.

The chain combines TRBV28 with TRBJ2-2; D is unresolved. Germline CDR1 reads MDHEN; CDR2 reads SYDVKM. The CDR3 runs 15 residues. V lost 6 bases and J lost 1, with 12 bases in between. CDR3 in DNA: TGTGCCAGCAGCCGTGGGCTGAAGAACACCGGGGAGCTGTTTTTT. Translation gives CASSRGLKNTGELFF.

The CDR3 region is CATSVSRGQGYNEQFF. The DNA for the CDR3 is TGTGCCACCTCTGTCAGCCGGGGACAGGGGTACAATGAGCAGTTCTTC. V gene TRBV11-2 combines with J gene TRBJ2-1, with TRBD1 matching over 10 bases. Germline CDR1 reads SGHAT; CDR2 reads FQNNGV. With V trimmed by 10 bases and J by 4 bases, 13 bases remained unmatched. The CDR3 length is 16 residues.

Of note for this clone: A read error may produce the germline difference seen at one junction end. The CDR3 spells CASSASYGQYF. CDR3 in DNA: TGTGCCAGCAGCGCCTCCTACGGGCAGTACTTC. The chain couples TRBV7-2 to TRBJ2-7; D is undetermined. CDR3 length: 11 residues. Germline CDR1 SGHTA, CDR2 FQGNSA.

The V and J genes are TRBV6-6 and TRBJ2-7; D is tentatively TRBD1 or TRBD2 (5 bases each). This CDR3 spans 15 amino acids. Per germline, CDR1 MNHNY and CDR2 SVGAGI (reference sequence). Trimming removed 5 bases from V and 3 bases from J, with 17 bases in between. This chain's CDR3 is CASSPTPGPSYEQYF. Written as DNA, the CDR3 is TGTGCCAGCAGTCCGACCCCGGGACCTAGCTACGAGCAGTACTTC.

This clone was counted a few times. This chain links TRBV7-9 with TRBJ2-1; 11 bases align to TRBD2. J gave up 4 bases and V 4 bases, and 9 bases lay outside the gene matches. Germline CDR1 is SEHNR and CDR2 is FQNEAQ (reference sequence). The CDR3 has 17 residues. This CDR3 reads CASSSNRGLAVYNEQFF. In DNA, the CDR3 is TGTGCCAGCAGCTCCAACAGGGGACTAGCGGTATACAATGAGCAGTTCTTC.

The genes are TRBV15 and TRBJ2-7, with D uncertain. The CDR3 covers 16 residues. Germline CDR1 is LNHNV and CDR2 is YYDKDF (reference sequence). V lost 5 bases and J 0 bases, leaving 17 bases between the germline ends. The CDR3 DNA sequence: TGTGCCACCAGCGGGCCACGGACCACCAACTCCTACGAGCAGTACTTC. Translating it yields CATSGPRTTNSYEQYF.

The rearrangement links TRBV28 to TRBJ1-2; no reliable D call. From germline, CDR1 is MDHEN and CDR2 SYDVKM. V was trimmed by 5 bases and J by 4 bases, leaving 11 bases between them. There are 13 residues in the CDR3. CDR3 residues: CASSRSDGYGYTF. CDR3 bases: TGTGCCAGCAGTAGATCCGACGGCTATGGCTACACCTTC.

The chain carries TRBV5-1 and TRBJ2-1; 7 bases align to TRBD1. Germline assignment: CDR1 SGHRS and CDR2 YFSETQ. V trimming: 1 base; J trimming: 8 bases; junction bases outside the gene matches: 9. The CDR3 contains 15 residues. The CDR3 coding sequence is TGCGCCAGCAGCTTGAAGAGGGGGCGGTTCGATGAGCAGTTCTTC. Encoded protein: CASSLKRGRFDEQFF.

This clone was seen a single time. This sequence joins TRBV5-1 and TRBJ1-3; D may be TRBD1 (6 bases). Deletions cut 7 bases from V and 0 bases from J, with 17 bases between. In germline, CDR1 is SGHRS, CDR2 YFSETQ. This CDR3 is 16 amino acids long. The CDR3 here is CASRETTGSSGNTIYF. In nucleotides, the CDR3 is TGCGCCAGCCGCGAAACAACAGGGTCCTCTGGAAACACCATATATTTT.

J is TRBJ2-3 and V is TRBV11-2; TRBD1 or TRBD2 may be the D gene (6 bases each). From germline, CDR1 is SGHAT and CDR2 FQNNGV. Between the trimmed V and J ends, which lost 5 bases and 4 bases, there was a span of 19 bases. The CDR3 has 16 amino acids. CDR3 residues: CASSQGFGGGADTQYF. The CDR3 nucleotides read TGTGCCAGCAGCCAGGGGTTCGGGGGCGGAGCAGATACGCAGTATTTT.

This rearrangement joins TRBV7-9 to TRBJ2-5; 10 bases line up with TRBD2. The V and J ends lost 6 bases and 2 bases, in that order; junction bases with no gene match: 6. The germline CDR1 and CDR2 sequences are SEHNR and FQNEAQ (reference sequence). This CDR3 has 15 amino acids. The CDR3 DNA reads TGTGCCAGCAGGGACCTAGCGGGGGAGCAAGAGACCCAGTACTTC. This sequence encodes CASRDLAGEQETQYF.

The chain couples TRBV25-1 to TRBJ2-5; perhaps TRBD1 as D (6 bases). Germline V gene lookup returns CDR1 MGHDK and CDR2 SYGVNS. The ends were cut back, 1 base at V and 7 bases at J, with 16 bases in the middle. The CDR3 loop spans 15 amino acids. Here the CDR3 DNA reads TGTGCCAGCAGTGAATCTTTAGGGGGTTCGGGGACCCAGTACTTC. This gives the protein CASSESLGGSGTQYF.

CDR3 region: CASSRAGIPYEQYF. CDR3 bases: TGTGCCAGCAGCAGAGCGGGAATCCCCTACGAGCAGTACTTC. This rearrangement joins TRBV27 to TRBJ2-7, with 7 bases lining up with TRBD2. CDR1 MNHEY and CDR2 SMNVEV come from the germline V gene (reference sequence). The CDR3 spans 14 residues. Losses at the gene ends were 6 bases for V and 2 bases for J; bases not matched to a gene: 7.

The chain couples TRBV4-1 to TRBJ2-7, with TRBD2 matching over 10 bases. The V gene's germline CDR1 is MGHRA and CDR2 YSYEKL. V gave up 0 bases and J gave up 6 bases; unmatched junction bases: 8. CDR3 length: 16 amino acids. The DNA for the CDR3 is TGCGCCAGCAGCCAAGAAACTGTAGCGGGAGGCGGCGAGCAGTACTTC. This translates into CASSQETVAGGGEQYF.

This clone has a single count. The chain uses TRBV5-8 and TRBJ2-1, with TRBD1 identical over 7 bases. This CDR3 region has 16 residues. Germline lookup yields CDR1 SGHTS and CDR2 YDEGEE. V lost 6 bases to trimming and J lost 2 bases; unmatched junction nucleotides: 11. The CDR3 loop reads CASKGPARGTYNEQFF. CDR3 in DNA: TGTGCCAGCAAAGGGCCGGCCAGGGGGACCTACAATGAGCAGTTCTTC.

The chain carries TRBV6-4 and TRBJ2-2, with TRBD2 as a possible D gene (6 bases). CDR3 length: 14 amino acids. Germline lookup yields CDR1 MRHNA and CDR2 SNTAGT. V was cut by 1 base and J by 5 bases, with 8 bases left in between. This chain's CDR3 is CASSDWAGTGELFF. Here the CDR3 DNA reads TGTGCCAGCAGTGACTGGGCGGGGACCGGGGAGCTGTTTTTT.